This T cell receptor beta chain comes out of a study of T cell changes during pregnancy in multiple sclerosis (dated by TCRdb to about 2019). Study-wide context: The study examined how the T cell repertoire changed over the course of pregnancy in women with multiple sclerosis.

V is reduced by 2 bases and J by 5 bases, leaving a spacing of 12 bases between them. Counted from cysteine to phenylalanine, this CDR3 has 14 amino acids. This entry keeps only the CDR3 DNA: 42 bases, framed from base 1. The germline V gene (reference sequence) supplies CDR1 MNHEY and CDR2 SMNVEV. Library preparation used the immunoSEQ multiplex PCR assay. This immuneACCESS table, as held by TCRdb, lists in-frame sequences with V and J called but not all clones. Of the missing ones, under half trace to an unresolved V gene in checked studies; the others have no known cause. A total of fewer than 130,000 clones appear in this sample, about nine tenths of them only once. Clones ranked in the top ten supply about 3.5% of the sample. In regard to this clone: Its antigen target is currently unknown. No qualities accompany the bases; no much larger clone lies one base away.

This receptor chain uses TRBV27 and TRBJ1-1; a tentative D call is TRBD1 (5 bases match). This clonotype originated in a female donor with multiple sclerosis, enrolled in a pregnancy study. The sequencing here drew on peripheral blood, taken after pregnancy. The CDR3 protein sequence reads: CASSLVGVDTEAFF. The DNA sequence is given as TGTGCCAGCAGTTTAGTAGGGGTAGATACTGAAGCTTTCTTT.